This T cell receptor (beta chain) stems from a study of naive and memory T cell subsets. A word on this clonotype: Its matching antigen is unknown.

General observations from the study: Naive and memory repertoire findings lacked a ground truth for validation.

Looked up from germline, CDR1 is LGHNA and CDR2 is YSLEER. The V and J ends lost 1 base and 8 bases respectively, with 12 bases between them. The length of the CDR3 is 14 residues. The beta constant-region primer was an equimolar mix of two oligonucleotides covering TRBC1 and TRBC2. The ligated cDNA underwent four PCR rounds using SP2 and nested alpha and beta constant-region primers. From the UMI-ligation and nested PCR reads, TCRdb called clonotypes with MiXCR, one entry per CDR3 protein. The sample shows 85,000 or so distinct CDR3 sequences, roughly 9.3% of them seen only once. The sequence was collected from a human donor in good health. The chain links TRBV4-3 to TRBJ2-1; weak D call: TRBD2 (6 bases). The source material was naive CD8+ T cells from blood. The CDR3 here is CASSQGATSDEQFF. In DNA, the CDR3 is TGCGCCAGCAGCCAAGGGGCGACTAGTGATGAGCAGTTCTTC.